This T cell receptor beta chain appears in the sequencing data of a study of blood T cell repertoires in COVID-19. Across the study: Donors in the United States, Italy and Spain gave samples during acute or convalescent COVID-19. In each case, the material was cDNA or gDNA derived from T cells, B-cell-depleted T cells, or PBMCs.

The CDR3 length is 16 residues. V lost 1 base and J 1 base, leaving 14 bases between the germline ends. Germline CDR1 reads SGHRS; CDR2 reads YFSETQ. Authors' methods: Reference gene primer amplification gave nucleated cell count estimates. TCRdb keeps only in-frame clones here, not all; method: immunoSEQ multiplex PCR. That table supplies the V and J calls and clone size; D and trimming were determined from the DNA. The repertoire holds 250,000 or so clones, around 84% seen once, with around 3.5% in the top ten. V is TRBV5-1 and J is TRBJ1-1; D may be TRBD1 (6 bases). Sequencing used peripheral blood. The sequence was collected from a young woman with acute or convalescent COVID-19. As DNA, the CDR3 is TGCGCCAGCAGCTTGACTGAACAGGGAGAGAACACTGAAGCTTTCTTT. It codes for CASSLTEQGENTEAFF.